This T cell receptor (beta chain) was observed in a study of cytomegalovirus exposure and HLA in healthy donors. Study-wide points: It was likely that a cluster of highly shared sequence variants was a sequencing artifact. Researchers left out some V segments, among them TRBV6-2 and TRBV6-3, as indistinguishable.

The study sampled nominally healthy donors, though unrecorded immune exposures were likely. With 60 Vbeta and 13 Jbeta primers, the PCR was carried out. Authors' processing steps: Unique TCR beta chains numbered around 80 million in a later analysis, with roughly 10 million shared. Libraries were prepared by immunoSEQ multiplex PCR; TCRdb keeps only in-frame clonotypes and omits some of them. V, J and clone size are those of that table, while D and trimming were read from the DNA. The repertoire consists of some 150,000 clones, with approximately 86% occurring once and the leading ten covering 5% to 7.5%. Germline CDR1 is MNHNS and CDR2 is SASEGT. The CDR3 runs to 17 residues. V was pared by 1 base and J by 0 bases, with 15 bases between. Concerning this clone itself: Its cognate antigen is unknown.

The source is a woman between 50 and 59 years old in good health and CMV-seropositive. The chain employs TRBV6-1 and TRBJ1-2; D is perhaps TRBD1 (5 bases). The sequencing input was PBMCs. In nucleotides, the CDR3 is TGTGCCAGCAGTGAAGGGGGGGGTACGTGGTCTAACTATGGCTACACCTTC. This sequence encodes CASSEGGGTWSNYGYTF.